Presented here are 9 T cell receptor beta chains from one specimen sequenced in a study of sequential checkpoint blockade in melanoma. Specified treatment: randomized to nivolumab then ipilimumab (arm A) or the reverse (arm B). TCRdb's table, derived via immunoSEQ multiplex PCR, lists solely in-frame clones and lacks some. Of 9,000 to 13,000 clones listed, about 27% were seen once; the top ten hold around 26%. Here the sequenced sample was tumor tissue (inferred from file names), taken from a patient given nivolumab and ipilimumab in sequence. These receptors originate from a human donor with melanoma.

V and J are TRBV19 and TRBJ2-7, with D possibly being TRBD1 (5 bases). This CDR3 comprises 13 residues. V lost 6 bases, J lost 4 bases, and 13 bases lay in between. Germline CDR1 LNHDA, CDR2 SQIVND (reference sequence). The chain's CDR3 is CASRAKGLYEQYF. The CDR3 nucleotides are TGTGCCAGTAGGGCCAAGGGGCTGTACGAGCAGTACTTC.

This clone was counted a few times. V and J are TRBV9 and TRBJ2-3; 7 positions match TRBD1. The CDR3 is 14 residues long. Losses at the gene ends were 5 bases for V and 4 bases for J; bases not matched to a gene: 7. CDR1 is SGDLS, CDR2 YYNGEE, per germline. The CDR3 sequence is CASSDGQASDTQYF. The CDR3, as DNA: TGTGCCAGCAGTGATGGACAGGCCTCAGATACGCAGTATTTT.

V usage is TRBV19 and J usage is TRBJ2-2; no clear D gene. The CDR3 length is 11 residues. Trimming removed 4 bases from V and 3 bases from J, with 0 bases in between. The germline V gene encodes CDR1 LNHDA and CDR2 SQIVND (reference sequence). DNA for the CDR3: TGTGCCAGTAGTAACACCGGGGAGCTGTTTTTT. Encoded protein: CASSNTGELFF.

CDR3 nucleotides: TGTGCCAGCAGTTTGTTACAGGGAAAATCTGGGGCCAACGTCCTGACTTTC. Amino acid sequence: CASSLLQGKSGANVLTF. The chain recombines TRBV28 with TRBJ2-6; D might be TRBD1 (6 bases). V lost 3 bases to trimming and J lost 1 base, with 13 bases between them. There are 17 residues in the CDR3. Germline-derived CDR1 and CDR2 are MDHEN and SYDVKM.

This clone occurred once. The chain carries TRBV19 and TRBJ1-2; a possible D gene is TRBD1 (5 bases). The CDR3 has 15 residues. V was cut by 5 bases and J by 2 bases, with 15 bases left in between. Germline CDR1 LNHDA, CDR2 SQIVND (reference sequence). The CDR3 bases are TGTGCCAGTAGTGTCGGGGACCGAGTAAACTATGGCTACACCTTC. As protein: CASSVGDRVNYGYTF.

This clone came up a few times. This sequence joins TRBV6-8 and TRBJ1-6, with TRBD1 identical over 7 bases. CDR1 and CDR2 from the germline V gene are MNHGY and SAAAGT. The ends lost 6 bases at V and 14 bases at J; junction bases unmatched: 10. The CDR3 has 13 amino acids. CDR3 sequence (DNA): TGTGCCAGCAGCCGGACAGGCCTTGAGACCCTCCACTTT. Residues: CASSRTGLETLHF.

V usage is TRBV5-1 and J usage is TRBJ2-4, with 8 bases lining up with TRBD1. The junction had 11 bases not matched to a gene; V was cut back by 4 bases and J by 8 bases. Germline CDR1 and CDR2: SGHRS and YFSETQ. The CDR3 consists of 15 residues. The CDR3 DNA sequence: TGCGCCAGCAGCACATCCGGACAGGGATCGGACATTCAGTACTTC. Amino acids: CASSTSGQGSDIQYF.

The rearrangement uses TRBV5-1 and TRBJ2-2, with 10 positions matching TRBD1. J was trimmed by 7 bases and V by 0 bases; bases with no gene match: 12. CDR3 size: 18 residues. Germline V gene sequence: CDR1 SGHRS, CDR2 YFSETQ. CDR3: CASSLGDDRGRIGGELFF. Written as DNA, the CDR3 is TGCGCCAGCAGCTTGGGGGACGACAGGGGGCGAATCGGCGGGGAGCTGTTTTTT.

V is TRBV12-5 and J is TRBJ1-1; D might be TRBD1 (5 bases). The CDR3 is 13 residues long. Per germline, CDR1 LGHNT and CDR2 FRNRAP. The DNA for the CDR3 is TGTGCCAGCAAGGTCAGGGACGACACTGAAGCTTTCTTT. Its protein is CASKVRDDTEAFF.